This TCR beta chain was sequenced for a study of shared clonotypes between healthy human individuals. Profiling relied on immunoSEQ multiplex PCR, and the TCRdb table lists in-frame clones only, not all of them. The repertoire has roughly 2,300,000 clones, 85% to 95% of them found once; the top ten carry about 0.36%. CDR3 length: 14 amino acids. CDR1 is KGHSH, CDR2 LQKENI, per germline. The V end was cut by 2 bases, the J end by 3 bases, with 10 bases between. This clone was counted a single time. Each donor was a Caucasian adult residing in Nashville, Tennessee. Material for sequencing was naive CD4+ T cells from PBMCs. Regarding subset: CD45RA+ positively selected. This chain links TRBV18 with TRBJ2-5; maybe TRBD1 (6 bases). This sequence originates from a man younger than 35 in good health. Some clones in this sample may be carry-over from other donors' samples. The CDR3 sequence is CASSPKSGEETQYF. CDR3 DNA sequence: TGTGCCAGCTCACCAAAGTCAGGGGAAGAGACCCAGTACTTC.